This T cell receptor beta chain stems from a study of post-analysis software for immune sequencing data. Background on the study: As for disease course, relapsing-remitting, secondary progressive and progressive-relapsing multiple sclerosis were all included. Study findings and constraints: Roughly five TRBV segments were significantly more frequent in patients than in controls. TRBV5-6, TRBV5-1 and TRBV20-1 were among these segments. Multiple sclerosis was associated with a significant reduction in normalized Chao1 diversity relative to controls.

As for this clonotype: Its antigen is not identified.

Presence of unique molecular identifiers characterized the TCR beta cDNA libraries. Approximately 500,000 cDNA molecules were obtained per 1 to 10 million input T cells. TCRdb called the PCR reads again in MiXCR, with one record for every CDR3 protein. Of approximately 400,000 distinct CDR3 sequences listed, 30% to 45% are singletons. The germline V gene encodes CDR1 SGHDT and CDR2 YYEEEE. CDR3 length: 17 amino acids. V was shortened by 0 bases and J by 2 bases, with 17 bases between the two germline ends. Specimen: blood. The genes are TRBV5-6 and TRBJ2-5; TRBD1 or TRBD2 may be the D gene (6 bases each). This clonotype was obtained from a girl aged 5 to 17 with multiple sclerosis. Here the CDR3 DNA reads TGTGCCAGCAGCTTGGTAGGCAGGGGAGGCCCACAAGAGACCCAGTACTTC. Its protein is CASSLVGRGGPQETQYF.